What follows are 10 T cell receptor beta chains derived from one specimen sequenced in a study of tumor-infiltrating lymphocytes in primary liver carcinoma. Germline DNA was also extracted, and blood RNA was taken from unsorted whole blood. The template, roughly 0.45 ug total RNA, yielded TCR beta cDNA made with a constant-region primer. Researchers made the TCR beta libraries by running three nested multiplex PCR rounds with slightly modified ARM-PCR. In the first two PCR rounds, TRBV1-TRBV30 forward primers were paired with a C-beta reverse primer, and each round lasted around 10 cycles. MiXCR, run by TCRdb on the multiplex PCR reads, gives a single entry per CDR3 protein. The profile shows 310,000 or so distinct CDR3 sequences, around three fifths of them singletons. Material: peripheral blood. These receptors came from a woman aged 25 to 39 with primary liver carcinoma and hepatitis B virus infection.

V gene TRBV6-2 or TRBV6-3 combines with J gene TRBJ2-5; the D gene is possibly TRBD1 (6 bases). CDR3 length equals 14 residues. CDR1 MNHEY and CDR2 SVGEGT come from the germline V gene. Trimming left V 8 bases short and J 2 bases short, with 15 bases between. CDR3 bases: TGTGCCAGCGGTAGCACCCAGGGGCAAGAGACCCAGTACTTC. It specifies CASGSTQGQETQYF.

Notes on this clonotype: A read error may be the cause here, since a much bigger clone is one base away. V usage is TRBV29-1 and J usage is TRBJ2-7, with 7 nucleotides matching TRBD2. CDR1 and CDR2 (germline): SQVTM, ANQGSEA. The junction had 10 bases not matched to a gene; V was cut back by 8 bases and J by 6 bases. The CDR3 has 12 residues. CDR3 coding DNA: TGCAGCTATGGGGAGGGTTCCAGCGAGCAGTACTTC. It codes for CSYGEGSSEQYF.

The rearrangement joins TRBV12-5 to TRBJ1-5, with unresolved D. V was clipped by 4 bases and J by 1 base, with 11 bases between them. The CDR3 length is 15 residues. Per the germline V gene, CDR1 is LGHNT and CDR2 is FRNRAP. In DNA, the CDR3 is TGTGCTAGTGGTTCGGGAGAGACGAGCAATCAGCCCCAGCATTTT. This encodes CASGSGETSNQPQHF.

Concerning this clonotype: A much more abundant neighbour one base away suggests this may be a read error. The chain carries TRBV14 and TRBJ1-2; D is possibly TRBD1 (6 bases). The germline CDR1 and CDR2 sequences are SGHDN and FVKESK. The CDR3 runs to 13 residues. DNA for the CDR3: TGTGTCAGCAGCCCTTGGAGGGGGTATGGCTACACCTTC. Its protein is CVSSPWRGYGYTF.

The chain combines TRBV28 with TRBJ2-2, with TRBD1 as a possible D gene (6 bases). The CDR3 runs to 15 residues. V shed 5 bases and J shed 4 bases, with 14 bases lying between them. Germline loops: CDR1 MDHEN, CDR2 SYDVKM. CDR3 nucleotide sequence: TGTGCCAGCAGTCTGTTACGGACAGCCACCGGGGAGCTGTTTTTT. This encodes CASSLLRTATGELFF.

On this clonotype itself: Without the conserved terminal phenylalanine or tryptophan, this CDR3 likely stems from a read error. The genes are TRBV6-2 or TRBV6-3 and TRBJ2-3; 10 positions agree with TRBD2. This CDR3 has 16 residues. Germline V gene lookup returns CDR1 MNHEY and CDR2 SVGEGT. The chain's CDR3 is CASIGFRTSGSDTQYC. CDR3 in DNA: TGTGCTAGCATCGGGTTCCGGACTAGCGGCTCAGATACGCAGTATTGT.

About this clonotype: At one end, the junction sequence differs from germline, possibly due to a read error. This chain connects TRBV11-3 to TRBJ2-5; 12 bases are shared with TRBD1. The germline V gene encodes CDR1 SGHNT and CDR2 YENEEA. The CDR3 has 18 amino acids. The CDR3 loop reads CVSSLRGGTGGARETQYF. The CDR3 DNA sequence: TGTGTCAGCAGCTTAAGGGGTGGGACAGGGGGCGCGAGGGAGACTCAGTACTTC.

About this clonotype itself: The junction and the germline gene differ at one end; a read error may be behind it. The chain recombines TRBV12-5 with TRBJ2-1; D is uncertain. The CDR3 runs to 18 residues. Germline V CDR1 and CDR2: LGHNT, FRNRAP. CDR3 sequence reads: CVSGLKAYPRSSYNEQFF. The CDR3 DNA sequence: TGTGTTAGTGGTTTGAAGGCGTACCCCAGAAGCTCCTACAATGAGCAGTTCTTC.

As for this clonotype: Mismatch with germline at one junction end may stem from a read error. The rearrangement joins TRBV7-9 to TRBJ2-3; D is undetermined. CDR1 and CDR2 from the germline V gene are SEHNR and FQNEAQ (reference sequence). The CDR3 extends over 14 amino acids. The DNA of the CDR3 is TGTGCCAGCAACTTATCTGCGGTCACAGATACGCAGTATTTT. Its protein is CASNLSAVTDTQYF.

The rearrangement links TRBV12-3 or TRBV12-4 to TRBJ2-4; the D gene is possibly TRBD2 (5 bases). The CDR3 runs 16 residues. V was pared by 4 bases and J by 0 bases, with 13 bases between. The CDR3 nucleotides are TGTGCCAGCAGTTCCGGGCGGGCAGGAGCCAAAAACATTCAGTACTTC. Encoded protein: CASSSGRAGAKNIQYF.